The next 27 T cell receptor beta chains were all read from a single sample in a study of blood T cell repertoires in COVID-19. Some clones are missing from TCRdb's copy, which holds only in-frame ones; the method was immunoSEQ multiplex PCR. The sample shows 330,000 or so clones, over 85% of them seen only once. The sample taken for sequencing was peripheral blood. These receptors were collected from a woman aged 55-70 years with COVID-19, enrolled during active disease.

Note on this clone: Other DNA sequences in this specimen translate into the identical CDR3. The chain has TRBV10-3 and TRBJ2-7; 7 bases are a match to TRBD1. Germline loops: CDR1 ENHRY, CDR2 SYGVKD. This CDR3 is built from 15 residues. Trimming removed 2 bases from V and 7 bases from J; junction bases left unmatched: 11. CDR3 amino acids: CAISEPAQQGQEQYF. In nucleotides, the CDR3 is TGTGCCATCAGTGAGCCTGCGCAACAGGGGCAGGAGCAGTACTTC.

CDR3 sequence reads: CASSLTGGTEAFF. CDR3 DNA sequence: TGTGCCAGCAGTTTGACAGGTGGGACTGAAGCTTTCTTT. V gene TRBV2 combines with J gene TRBJ1-1; possible D gene TRBD1, 6 bases. This CDR3 region has 13 residues. Per the germline V gene, CDR1 is SNHLY and CDR2 is FYNNEI. Trimming removed 5 bases from V and 5 bases from J, with 12 bases in between.

The gene calls are TRBV7-3 and TRBJ1-6; D perhaps matches TRBD1 (5 bases). V lost 2 bases to trimming and J lost 11 bases, with 16 bases between them. Germline V CDR1 and CDR2: SGHTA, FQGTGA. The CDR3 covers 15 residues. This chain's CDR3 is CASSLAGTPGAPLHF. CDR3 in DNA: TGTGCCAGCAGCTTAGCCGGGACTCCGGGGGCACCCCTCCACTTT.

This clone showed up just once. The V gene is TRBV28, the J gene TRBJ2-7, with a weak D call TRBD1 (5 bases). The CDR3 runs 13 residues. The ends were cut back, 3 bases at V and 6 bases at J, with 12 bases in the middle. Germline CDR1 MDHEN, CDR2 SYDVKM. This CDR3 is CASSFQGRVEQYF. The CDR3 nucleotides are TGTGCCAGCAGTTTTCAGGGAAGGGTCGAGCAGTACTTC.

The chain couples TRBV4-1 to TRBJ1-1; the match to TRBD1 covers 7 bases. The CDR3 has 18 amino acids. The V segment lost 4 bases and the J segment 6 bases; nucleotides outside the gene matches: 20. Germline assignment: CDR1 MGHRA and CDR2 YSYEKL. DNA of the CDR3: TGCGCCAGCAGCCCGTGGGACAGCCGAACCAGGATAGTCGCTGAAGCTTTCTTT. It translates to CASSPWDSRTRIVAEAFF.

The J gene is TRBJ1-2, the V gene TRBV5-4; D is unresolved. Deletions cut 0 bases from V and 4 bases from J, with 10 bases between. This CDR3 has 14 amino acids. Germline CDR1 reads SGHNT; CDR2 reads YYREEE (reference sequence). The CDR3 loop reads CASSLGQEIYGYTF. CDR3 DNA: TGTGCCAGCAGCTTGGGCCAGGAAATCTATGGCTACACCTTC.

The chain uses TRBV6-5 and TRBJ1-1; the D gene is possibly TRBD1 (5 bases). This CDR3 spans 15 amino acids. The V gene's germline CDR1 is MNHEY and CDR2 SVGAGI. Trimming stripped 4 bases from V and 1 base from J, with 13 bases between. The CDR3 reads CASSSLAQGNTEAFF. The CDR3 DNA follows: TGTGCCAGCAGTTCCCTTGCTCAGGGGAACACTGAAGCTTTCTTT.

The chain combines TRBV29-1 with TRBJ2-2; possible D gene TRBD1, 5 bases. Between the trimmed V and J ends, which lost 3 bases and 5 bases, there was a span of 10 bases. The germline CDR1 and CDR2 sequences are SQVTM and ANQGSEA. The CDR3 length is 13 residues. CDR3 nucleotides: TGCAGCGTTGACAGGGTCGGGACCGGGGAGCTGTTTTTT. This gives the protein CSVDRVGTGELFF.

Written as DNA, the CDR3 is TGTGCCACCGCCCCACCGAGCTCCTACAATGAGCAGTTCTTC. It translates to CATAPPSSYNEQFF. This chain connects TRBV28 to TRBJ2-1; D not resolved. Germline loops: CDR1 MDHEN, CDR2 SYDVKM. V gave up 10 bases and J gave up 0 bases, with 13 bases separating them. The CDR3 runs to 14 residues.

The chain recombines TRBV5-1 with TRBJ1-2; no clear D gene. Germline CDR1 is SGHRS and CDR2 is YFSETQ. CDR3 length equals 15 residues. V lost 0 bases and J lost 4, with 13 bases in between. The CDR3 DNA is TGCGCCAGCAGCTTGGGCGGCAGAGGTAGCTATGGCTACACCTTC. Protein sequence: CASSLGGRGSYGYTF.

The chain is built from TRBV2 and TRBJ1-1; a possible D gene is TRBD1 (6 bases). CDR3 length equals 12 residues. Germline CDR1 SNHLY, CDR2 FYNNEI. Trimming pared 10 bases from V and 4 bases from J, leaving 13 bases between. The CDR3 protein is CATHRDGTEAFF. The CDR3 DNA sequence: TGTGCCACCCACAGGGACGGCACTGAAGCTTTCTTT.

This chain uses TRBV5-6 with TRBJ2-3; D gene ambiguous. V lost 4 bases and J 0 bases, leaving 12 bases between the germline ends. The CDR3 has 15 amino acids. The germline CDR1 and CDR2 sequences are SGHDT and YYEEEE. CDR3 bases: TGTGCCAGCAGCAGTCCTGCGTCCAGCACAGATACGCAGTATTTT. Protein product: CASSSPASSTDTQYF.

V is TRBV2 and J is TRBJ2-7; TRBD1 aligns across 7 bases. The CDR3 sequence is 12 residues long. V dropped 10 bases and J dropped 2; count of bases not matched to a gene: 5. Per the germline V gene, CDR1 is SNHLY and CDR2 is FYNNEI. The CDR3 DNA reads TGTGCCAACTCAGACAGGGCCTACGAGCAGTACTTC. It yields the protein CANSDRAYEQYF.

The J gene is TRBJ2-2, the V gene TRBV11-2, with a possible D match to TRBD2 (6 bases). Germline CDR1 reads SGHAT; CDR2 reads FQNNGV. Trimming pared 7 bases from V and 4 bases from J, leaving 10 bases between. The CDR3 is made up of 13 amino acids. In DNA form, the CDR3 reads TGTGCCAGCAAGCGGGCGGCCACCGGGGAGCTGTTTTTT. This translates into CASKRAATGELFF.

This sequence joins TRBV18 and TRBJ2-7; unclear D gene. CDR3 length: 13 residues. With 4 bases removed from V and 6 bases from J, the gap between germline ends came to 13 bases. From germline, CDR1 is KGHSH and CDR2 LQKENI. The CDR3 protein is CASSLDMSREQYF. CDR3 in DNA: TGTGCCAGCTCACTTGACATGTCTCGCGAGCAGTACTTC.

This clone is a singleton in its sample. Written as DNA, the CDR3 is TGTGCCAGCAGTTTAAGGGACAGGTGGTTTAGGGAGACCCAGTACTTC. This sequence encodes CASSLRDRWFRETQYF. This chain connects TRBV28 to TRBJ2-5; 8 nucleotides agree with TRBD1. Germline loops: CDR1 MDHEN, CDR2 SYDVKM. The CDR3 extends over 16 amino acids. J gave up 5 bases and V 2 bases, and 10 bases lay outside the gene matches.

This chain links TRBV7-9 with TRBJ1-2; D may be TRBD1 (5 bases). Germline lookup yields CDR1 SEHNR and CDR2 FQNEAQ (reference sequence). V was clipped by 5 bases and J by 5 bases, with 15 bases between them. The CDR3 extends over 14 amino acids. Here the CDR3 DNA reads TGTGCCAGCAGCCCTAGACAGCAGCGTTATGGCTACACCTTC. Translating it yields CASSPRQQRYGYTF.

The rearrangement uses TRBV6-6 and TRBJ1-1; a possible D gene is TRBD1 (5 bases). Trimming pared 2 bases from V and 2 bases from J, leaving 9 bases between. The CDR3 runs to 14 residues. CDR1 and CDR2 from the germline V gene are MNHNY and SVGAGI (reference sequence). The CDR3 loop is CASSYRGQNTEAFF. CDR3 in DNA: TGTGCCAGCAGTTACAGGGGCCAAAACACTGAAGCTTTCTTT.

The chain carries TRBV27 and TRBJ1-5; the D is unclear. Germline V gene data show CDR1 as MNHEY and CDR2 as SMNVEV (reference sequence). The CDR3 length is 13 residues. V was pared by 2 bases and J by 9 bases, with 11 bases between. CDR3 amino acids: CASSLTTFGPQHF. The CDR3 bases are TGTGCCAGCAGTTTAACGACTTTCGGGCCCCAGCATTTT.

This clone appeared once. The rearrangement joins TRBV4-1 to TRBJ1-5; D is possibly TRBD1 (6 bases). V shed 4 bases and J shed 9 bases, with 16 bases lying between them. Looked up from germline, CDR1 is MGHRA and CDR2 is YSYEKL. The CDR3 is 14 residues long. Here the CDR3 DNA reads TGCGCCAGCAGCCGCGAATTAATACAGGGGCCCCAGCATTTT. This gives the protein CASSRELIQGPQHF.

The rearrangement joins TRBV6-6 to TRBJ2-7, with 9 bases that match TRBD1. Losses at the gene ends were 7 bases for V and 6 bases for J; bases not matched to a gene: 13. From germline, CDR1 is MNHNY and CDR2 SVGAGI (reference sequence). The CDR3 is 15 residues long. The CDR3 is CASIERGQGVGEQYF. The CDR3 bases are TGTGCCAGCATTGAAAGGGGACAGGGAGTGGGCGAGCAGTACTTC.

In its sample, this clone was seen once. A junction end diverges from the germline sequence, so it may reflect a read error. The same CDR3 arises from other DNA sequences in this sample as well. The chain employs TRBV11-2 and TRBJ1-6; D perhaps matches TRBD1 (5 bases). Germline lookup yields CDR1 SGHAT and CDR2 FQNNGV. The CDR3 has 14 residues. CDR3 DNA: TGTGCCAGCAGCTTGGGACTCCATAATTCACCCCTCCACTTC. As protein: CASSLGLHNSPLHF. Full variable domain (rest looked up from reference TRBV11-2 and TRBJ1-6): EAGVAQSPRYKIIEKRQSVAFWCNPISGHATLYWYQQILGQGPKLLIQFQNNGVVDDSQLPKDRFSAERLKGVDSTLKIQPAKLEDSAVYLCASSLGLHNSPLHFGNGTRLTVT.

The chain has TRBV5-1 and TRBJ1-2, with D possibly matching TRBD1 (6 bases). The germline CDR1 and CDR2 sequences are SGHRS and YFSETQ. Trimming took 0 bases from V and 7 from J, leaving 19 bases between them. There are 16 residues in the CDR3. CDR3 bases: TGCGCCAGCAGCTTGGCCTCACAGGGAAAGGAGAGTGGCTACACCTTC. Its translation: CASSLASQGKESGYTF.

The table lists this clone with a count of one. The V call is TRBV19, the J call TRBJ2-6, with TRBD2 matching 13 bases. V gave up 2 bases and J gave up 0 bases; unmatched junction bases: 4. The CDR3 consists of 19 residues. Germline V CDR1 and CDR2: LNHDA, SQIVND (reference sequence). In DNA form, the CDR3 reads TGTGCCAGTAGTATATACCGACTAGCGGGGGGCTCTGGGGCCAACGTCCTGACTTTC. Encoded protein: CASSIYRLAGGSGANVLTF.

J is TRBJ1-5 and V is TRBV18; 7 bases line up with TRBD1. Germline V gene sequence: CDR1 KGHSH, CDR2 LQKENI. V lost 6 bases to trimming and J lost 1 base; unmatched junction nucleotides: 6. This CDR3 has 15 residues. The CDR3 sequence: CASSQDRASNQPQHF. In DNA form, the CDR3 reads TGTGCCAGCTCTCAAGACAGGGCGAGCAATCAGCCCCAGCATTTT.

This sequence joins TRBV5-1 and TRBJ1-4; possible D gene TRBD1, 6 bases. The CDR3 length is 16 residues. The V and J ends lost 0 bases and 6 bases respectively, with 15 bases between them. Germline V CDR1 and CDR2: SGHRS, YFSETQ. CDR3: CASSLAGDMAYEKLFF. In DNA form, the CDR3 reads TGCGCCAGCAGCTTGGCCGGGGACATGGCTTATGAAAAACTGTTTTTT.

The J gene is TRBJ2-3, the V gene TRBV7-9, with 14 positions matching TRBD2. V gave up 5 bases and J gave up 5 bases; unmatched junction bases: 3. Germline loops: CDR1 SEHNR, CDR2 FQNEAQ (reference sequence). This CDR3 region has 15 residues. The chain's CDR3 is CASSPGLAGGDTQYF. The CDR3 DNA is TGTGCCAGCAGCCCCGGACTAGCGGGGGGAGATACGCAGTATTTT.